This passage covers 6 T cell receptor beta chains from one sample sequenced in a study of blood T cell repertoires in COVID-19. The method was immunoSEQ multiplex PCR; TCRdb's version includes in-frame clones alone and lacks a portion of them. The sample holds about 670,000 clones; around 90% are singletons and the top ten take over 0.2%. The sequencing input was peripheral blood. The receptors stem from a woman aged 18-30 years with acute or convalescent COVID-19.

The chain carries TRBV4-3 and TRBJ2-3; TRBD2 matches 11 bases. The CDR3 totals 17 residues. CDR1 and CDR2 (germline): LGHNA, YSLEER. Trimming cost V 1 base and J 0 bases; bases outside gene matches: 3. The CDR3 DNA reads as TGCGCCAGCAGCCAAGCGACTAGCGGGGTTAGCACAGATACGCAGTATTTT. It codes for CASSQATSGVSTDTQYF.

The CDR3 is CASSQEGGNSPLHF. Written as DNA, the CDR3 is TGTGCCAGCAGCCAGGAGGGGGGGAATTCACCCCTCCACTTT. This sequence joins TRBV7-9 and TRBJ1-6, with D possibly matching TRBD1 (6 bases). CDR3 length: 14 amino acids. V shed 5 bases and J shed 7 bases, with 12 bases lying between them. Germline V gene data show CDR1 as SEHNR and CDR2 as FQNEAQ (reference sequence).

This chain joins TRBV9 and TRBJ2-1; 7 bases match TRBD2. V lost 3 bases and J lost 0; bases outside the gene matches: 18. The CDR3 has 20 amino acids. Germline CDR1 is SGDLS and CDR2 is YYNGEE. The CDR3 loop reads CASSAPHPGGSVSSYNEQFF. For the CDR3, the DNA is TGTGCCAGCAGCGCCCCTCATCCGGGGGGTTCCGTCAGCTCCTACAATGAGCAGTTCTTC. The whole variable domain, remainder taken from reference TRBV9 and TRBJ2-1, is DSGVTQTPKHLITATGQRVTLRCSPRSGDLSVYWYQQSLDQGLQFLIQYYNGEERAKGNILERFSAQQFPDLHSELNLSSLELGDSALYFCASSAPHPGGSVSSYNEQFFGPGTRLTVL.

The chain couples TRBV6-1 to TRBJ1-2; D remains ambiguous. V was clipped by 2 bases and J by 6 bases, with 13 bases between them. The CDR3 is 14 residues long. CDR1 MNHNS and CDR2 SASEGT come from the germline V gene. The CDR3 sequence is CASSERWVGDGYTF. The CDR3 nucleotides are TGTGCCAGCAGTGAACGGTGGGTCGGGGATGGCTACACCTTC.

This rearrangement joins TRBV30 to TRBJ2-7; no definite D call. Germline loops: CDR1 GTSNPN, CDR2 SVGIG (reference sequence). V lost 2 bases and J lost 3, with 23 bases in between. The CDR3 loop spans 17 amino acids. CDR3 in amino acids: CAWSYPLASVSGYEQYF. The CDR3 bases are TGTGCCTGGAGTTACCCTCTTGCCTCTGTGTCCGGCTACGAGCAGTACTTC.

The chain joins TRBV5-1 to TRBJ2-2; D is perhaps TRBD2 (5 bases). Trimming removed 2 bases from V and 2 bases from J, with 10 bases in between. CDR3 length equals 15 residues. CDR1 and CDR2 from the germline V gene are SGHRS and YFSETQ. CDR3 in DNA: TGCGCCAGCAGCTTCGGCGGGCTCAACACCGGGGAGCTGTTTTTT. Its translation is CASSFGGLNTGELFF.